This T cell receptor (beta chain) was identified in a study of regulatory T cells in long-lasting Graves disease. Study-wide background: Over 5 years on antithyroid drugs plus positive TSH receptor antibodies marked Graves' disease as persistent. Findings and caveats of the study: The study found TRBV28, TRBJ1-2 and TRBJ2-5 favored in persistent disease. Newly diagnosed Graves' patients exceeded persistent ones in TCR diversity.

J gave up 7 bases and V 0 bases, and 4 bases lay outside the gene matches. Germline V lookup: CDR1 SGHRS, CDR2 YFSETQ. The CDR3 totals 14 residues. In building TCR beta libraries, iRepertoire HTBI primers were used together with Arm-PCR of CDR3 regions. Each CDR3 protein is one row after TCRdb ran MiXCR on the multiplex PCR reads. This sample has roughly 700,000 distinct CDR3 sequences, with around 32% found just once. This clonotype was seen a handful of times. The antigen is undetermined. Regarding time point: persistent/refractory GD, antithyroid drugs over 5 years with positive TRAb. From PBMCs, RNA was extracted and then used to make the TCR library. Patients were from an endocrinology department in Xi'an, China.

Sequencing used peripheral blood mononuclear cells (PBMCs), obtained when the disease was refractory, from a patient treated with antithyroid drugs. The receptor's source is a female donor with Graves disease. The chain joins TRBV5-1 to TRBJ1-2, with 9 positions matching TRBD1. CDR3 nucleotide sequence: TGCGCCAGCAGCTTGGGACAGGGGGTCGGTGGCTACACCTTC. It translates to CASSLGQGVGGYTF.